Following are 8 T cell receptor beta chains from one sample sequenced in a study of T cell responses to AZD1222 COVID-19 vaccine. This table comes from immunoSEQ multiplex PCR, and its TCRdb copy is limited to in-frame clones, with some not included. The sample shows 150,000 or so clones, under 95% of them seen only once. The source was peripheral blood, collected on day 0 of AZD1222 vaccination. These receptors came from an adult in good health.

V gene TRBV28 combines with J gene TRBJ2-2, with 12 bases that match TRBD2. Trimming at V came to 1 base and at J to 7 bases, leaving 4 bases not matched to a gene. Germline V gene lookup returns CDR1 MDHEN and CDR2 SYDVKM. The CDR3 is 16 residues long. The CDR3 bases are TGTGCCAGCAGTTTATCTAGCGGGAGGGCTGGCGGGGAGCTGTTTTTT. This translates into CASSLSSGRAGGELFF.

This clone turned up a few times. This chain links TRBV19 with TRBJ2-7; the match to TRBD2 covers 7 bases. Germline values: CDR1 LNHDA, CDR2 SQIVND (reference sequence). The V gene end was trimmed by 3 bases and the J gene end by 2 bases; junction bases not matched to a gene: 4. This CDR3 region has 14 residues. This CDR3 reads CASSIGGSAYEQYF. In DNA, the CDR3 is TGTGCCAGTAGTATTGGCGGGAGCGCCTACGAGCAGTACTTC.

The chain joins TRBV28 to TRBJ1-2, with no clear D. Germline CDR1 MDHEN, CDR2 SYDVKM. The CDR3 has 11 residues. Trimming shortened V by 10 bases and J by 5 bases, and 11 bases separated the two germline ends. The CDR3 bases are TGTGCCACCCTGGGGAGATATGGCTACACCTTC. It specifies CATLGRYGYTF.

This clone occurred a few times. The chain carries TRBV7-2 and TRBJ2-7; 14 bases match TRBD2. Germline V gives CDR1 SGHTA, CDR2 FQGNSA. The ends lost 5 bases at V and 0 bases at J; junction bases unmatched: 0. The length of the CDR3 is 15 residues. The CDR3 here is CASSGTSGSSYEQYF. The DNA of the CDR3 is TGTGCCAGCAGCGGGACTAGCGGGAGCTCCTACGAGCAGTACTTC.

The gene calls are TRBV5-1 and TRBJ1-4, with 7 bases fitting TRBD1. Trimming removed 4 bases from V and 8 bases from J; junction bases left unmatched: 14. The length of the CDR3 is 16 residues. CDR1 and CDR2 from the germline V gene are SGHRS and YFSETQ. The CDR3 nucleotides are TGCGCCAGCAGCCCTCATGACAGGGCCCAGGGAGAAAAACTGTTTTTT. Amino acid sequence: CASSPHDRAQGEKLFF.

This clone was found a few times. The gene calls are TRBV19 and TRBJ1-1; D uncertain. V gave up 4 bases and J gave up 0 bases, with 9 bases separating them. This CDR3 has 14 residues. Germline V CDR1 and CDR2: LNHDA, SQIVND (reference sequence). This CDR3 reads CASSTPTVNTEAFF. The CDR3 DNA reads as TGTGCCAGTAGTACTCCAACGGTGAACACTGAAGCTTTCTTT.

The genes are TRBV6-2 or TRBV6-3 and TRBJ1-1, with D hard to call. The CDR3 has 14 residues. Germline CDR1 MNHEY, CDR2 SVGEGT. The V and J ends lost 2 bases and 4 bases respectively, with 11 bases between them. CDR3 coding DNA: TGTGCCAGCAGTTACCGAGGGTTGGCCACTGAAGCTTTCTTT. Its translation is CASSYRGLATEAFF.

This chain connects TRBV5-6 to TRBJ2-7; 7 bases agree with TRBD2. This CDR3 has 16 residues. Unmatched junction bases numbered 14, after V lost 4 bases and J lost 4 bases. Looked up from germline, CDR1 is SGHDT and CDR2 is YYEEEE. The CDR3 sequence is CASSLKGGEPEYEQYF. CDR3 nucleotide sequence: TGTGCCAGCAGCCTCAAGGGAGGGGAACCAGAATACGAGCAGTACTTC.